This entry lists 25 T cell receptor beta chains sequenced from one sample in a study of OX40 agonist ivuxolimab in advanced cancers. Clones were sequenced by immunoSEQ multiplex PCR, and TCRdb holds only the in-frame ones, with some missing. The sample carries approximately 23,000 clones, almost 85% recorded once. The sample here was CD4+ or CD8+ T cells sorted from blood, taken in a trial of the OX40 agonist ivuxolimab. The receptors stem from an adult with an advanced solid tumor such as melanoma, head and neck, liver or kidney cancer.

By its share, this clone is medium-sized. V and J are TRBV6-1 and TRBJ2-1, with TRBD2 matching 9 bases. CDR1 is MNHNS, CDR2 SASEGT, per germline. The junction had 6 bases not matched to a gene; V was cut back by 2 bases and J by 7 bases. The length of the CDR3 is 15 residues. The CDR3 spells CASSEFIGLANEQFF. CDR3 nucleotides: TGTGCCAGCAGTGAATTTATAGGACTAGCGAATGAGCAGTTCTTC.

This clone was recorded a few times. This chain's CDR3 is CATSRRGAEQYF. The CDR3 bases are TGTGCCACCAGCAGACGGGGGGCAGAGCAGTACTTC. V and J are TRBV15 and TRBJ2-7; possible D gene TRBD2, 7 bases. This CDR3 has 12 amino acids. Trimming stripped 2 bases from V and 7 bases from J, with 9 bases between. From germline, CDR1 is LNHNV and CDR2 YYDKDF (reference sequence).

The rearrangement joins TRBV30 to TRBJ2-2; D is unresolved. V lost 3 bases and J 4 bases, leaving 9 bases between the germline ends. There are 13 residues in the CDR3. From germline, CDR1 is GTSNPN and CDR2 SVGIG (reference sequence). The CDR3: CAWRLLGTGELFF. The DNA for the CDR3 is TGTGCCTGGAGGCTCCTAGGCACCGGGGAGCTGTTTTTT.

This clone occurred once. J is TRBJ1-4 and V is TRBV11-2; D gene ambiguous. V was trimmed by 1 base and J by 4 bases, leaving 13 bases between them. The CDR3 extends over 16 amino acids. The V gene's germline CDR1 is SGHAT and CDR2 FQNNGV. The CDR3: CASSLAGDTYNEKLFF. CDR3 nucleotide sequence: TGTGCCAGCAGCTTAGCCGGGGATACCTATAATGAAAAACTGTTTTTT.

This sequence joins TRBV7-3 and TRBJ2-1; D is possibly TRBD1 or TRBD2 (5 bases each). Germline V gene lookup returns CDR1 SGHTA and CDR2 FQGTGA. There are 14 residues in the CDR3. The V gene lost 3 bases and the J gene lost 5 bases, with 11 bases spanning the gap. CDR3: CASSFGTRDNEQFF. In nucleotides, the CDR3 is TGTGCCAGCAGCTTCGGGACCAGGGACAATGAGCAGTTCTTC.

The chain employs TRBV11-2 and TRBJ2-6; no clear D. The germline V gene encodes CDR1 SGHAT and CDR2 FQNNGV. Trimming took 1 base from V and 2 from J, leaving 15 bases between them. CDR3 length equals 18 residues. The CDR3 DNA reads as TGTGCCAGCAGCTTAGTGGTCTGTCCGGCCCCTGGGGCCAACGTCCTGACTTTC. This codes for CASSLVVCPAPGANVLTF.

The chain combines TRBV4-2 with TRBJ1-2, with D unclear. The CDR3 consists of 13 residues. CDR1 is LGHNA and CDR2 is YNFKEQ in the germline V gene. Trimming stripped 6 bases from V and 2 bases from J, with 10 bases between. The DNA of the CDR3 is TGTGCCAGCAGAACACCATCCAACTATGGCTACACCTTC. It specifies CASRTPSNYGYTF.

V gene TRBV10-3 combines with J gene TRBJ2-7, with 8 bases fitting TRBD1. Trimming took 6 bases from V and 0 from J; bases not matched to a gene: 4. The CDR3 runs to 14 residues. Germline CDR1 ENHRY, CDR2 SYGVKD. The CDR3 DNA is TGTGCCATCAGGTTGACAGGGGCCTCCTACGAGCAGTACTTC. Translated: CAIRLTGASYEQYF.

The chain combines TRBV4-2 with TRBJ2-5; 9 positions match TRBD2. Germline CDR1 and CDR2: LGHNA and YNFKEQ. There are 15 residues in the CDR3. V dropped 0 bases and J dropped 5; count of bases not matched to a gene: 4. The DNA of the CDR3 is TGTGCCAGCAGCCAAGATTCCCTAGCGGGGGAGACCCAGTACTTC. Protein product: CASSQDSLAGETQYF.

This chain connects TRBV29-1 to TRBJ2-2; D could derive from TRBD1 or TRBD2 (5 bases each). V lost 5 bases and J lost 7, with 23 bases in between. Germline V CDR1 and CDR2: SQVTM, ANQGSEA. This CDR3 is 16 amino acids long. The CDR3 loop is CSVWKGPPRTGGELFF. CDR3 sequence (DNA): TGCAGCGTTTGGAAGGGACCCCCGCGAACAGGCGGGGAGCTGTTTTTT.

CDR3 residues: CASSLLWRGGSFYNEQFF. CDR3 nucleotides: TGTGCCAGCAGCTTGCTCTGGCGGGGGGGCTCGTTCTACAATGAGCAGTTCTTC. The genes are TRBV5-5 and TRBJ2-1; 9 bases map to TRBD2. Germline CDR1 is SGHKS and CDR2 is YYEKEE (reference sequence). This CDR3 region has 18 residues. V lost 1 base to trimming and J lost 3 bases; unmatched junction nucleotides: 11. The variable domain in full, completed from reference TRBV5-5 and TRBJ2-1, reads DAGVTQSPTHLIKTRGQQVTLRCSPISGHKSVSWYQQVLGQGPQFIFQYYEKEERGRGNFPDRFSARQFPNYSSELNVNALLLGDSALYLCASSLLWRGGSFYNEQFFGPGTRLTVL.

V is TRBV4-3 and J is TRBJ2-2; TRBD1 or TRBD2 may be the D gene (5 bases each). Trimming pared 5 bases from V and 1 base from J, leaving 5 bases between. This CDR3 spans 13 amino acids. Germline CDR1 is LGHNA and CDR2 is YSLEER. Here the CDR3 reads CASSGGNTGELFF. CDR3 in DNA: TGCGCCAGCAGCGGGGGGAACACCGGGGAGCTGTTTTTT.

This chain joins TRBV5-5 and TRBJ2-2, with unresolved D. CDR1 and CDR2 from the germline V gene are SGHKS and YYEKEE (reference sequence). Trimming shortened V by 0 bases and J by 0 bases, and 3 bases separated the two germline ends. The CDR3 covers 14 residues. The chain's CDR3 is CASSLAANTGELFF. The CDR3 DNA reads as TGTGCCAGCAGCTTGGCAGCGAACACCGGGGAGCTGTTTTTT.

The rearrangement uses TRBV6-1 and TRBJ2-5, with D tentatively TRBD2 (5 bases). From germline, CDR1 is MNHNS and CDR2 SASEGT. The V end lost 0 bases, the J end lost 2 bases, and 16 bases lay between the germline ends. The CDR3 consists of 17 residues. The CDR3 is CASSEASGGLIQETQYF. The CDR3 coding sequence is TGTGCCAGCAGTGAAGCGAGTGGAGGACTTATTCAAGAGACCCAGTACTTC.

This rearrangement joins TRBV13 to TRBJ1-2; 7 bases align to TRBD1. The V gene end was trimmed by 2 bases and the J gene end by 5 bases; junction bases not matched to a gene: 14. Germline lookup yields CDR1 PRHDT and CDR2 FYEKMQ (reference sequence). The CDR3 spans 17 residues. The CDR3 reads CASSLTVGGDSGYGYTF. CDR3 DNA sequence: TGTGCCAGCAGCTTAACGGTTGGTGGGGACAGCGGTTATGGCTACACCTTC.

The chain employs TRBV5-1 and TRBJ2-3; the D call may be TRBD1 or TRBD2 (5 bases each). Trimming cost V 8 bases and J 4 bases, with 23 bases left between them. From germline, CDR1 is SGHRS and CDR2 YFSETQ. This CDR3 is built from 16 residues. The CDR3 sequence: CASNMGPWMRADTQYF. Here the CDR3 DNA reads TGCGCCAGTAACATGGGACCCTGGATGCGGGCAGATACGCAGTATTTT.

This clone was detected a few times. The junction shows a germline mismatch at one end, possibly a read error. The rearrangement uses TRBV7-7 and TRBJ2-1; D gene unclear. Germline-derived CDR1 and CDR2 are SSHAT and FNYEAQ (reference sequence). The CDR3 totals 13 residues. This CDR3 reads CASSLVPRNEQFF. As DNA, the CDR3 is TGTGCTAGCAGCTTAGTCCCGCGCAATGAGCAGTTCTTC.

This clone was seen ten or more times. The genes are TRBV7-9 and TRBJ2-7; 8 nucleotides align to TRBD2. CDR3 length: 14 residues. V shed 5 bases, J shed 5 bases, and the junction held 8 bases outside the gene matches. Germline V gives CDR1 SEHNR, CDR2 FQNEAQ (reference sequence). CDR3 region: CASSPRTSHDEQYF. CDR3 nucleotides: TGTGCCAGCAGCCCGAGGACTAGCCACGACGAGCAGTACTTC.

V and J are TRBV19 and TRBJ1-5; D remains unclear. The CDR3 contains 12 residues. Germline V CDR1 and CDR2: LNHDA, SQIVND (reference sequence). V gave up 3 bases and J gave up 6 bases, with 6 bases separating them. The CDR3 bases are TGTGCCAGTAGTATCGGCCCTCAGCCCCAGCATTTT. It codes for CASSIGPQPQHF.

The chain combines TRBV27 with TRBJ2-7; 7 positions agree with TRBD1. The trim removed 8 bases at V and 4 bases at J, leaving 8 bases unmatched. CDR1 is MNHEY, CDR2 SMNVEV, per germline (reference sequence). CDR3 length: 13 residues. This CDR3 reads CASSRGGYYEQYF. DNA of the CDR3: TGTGCCAGCTCACGAGGGGGCTATTACGAGCAGTACTTC.

This rearrangement joins TRBV29-1 to TRBJ2-1, with 9 positions matching TRBD1. Looked up from germline, CDR1 is SQVTM and CDR2 is ANQGSEA. The V and J ends lost 5 bases and 6 bases, in that order; junction bases with no gene match: 8. The CDR3 runs to 14 residues. CDR3 sequence (DNA): TGCAGCGTTTCCGGGACAGGGATCTCCAATGAGCAGTTCTTC. It translates to CSVSGTGISNEQFF.

The gene calls are TRBV6-1 and TRBJ1-5, with D unresolved. V lost 2 bases, J lost 7 bases, and 3 bases lay in between. This CDR3 contains 11 residues. The germline V gene encodes CDR1 MNHNS and CDR2 SASEGT. The CDR3 is CASSETQPQHF. The CDR3 DNA sequence: TGTGCCAGCAGTGAAACCCAGCCCCAGCATTTT.

A single count supports this clone. This chain uses TRBV27 with TRBJ2-7; 7 bases agree with TRBD2. Trimming cost V 5 bases and J 2 bases; bases outside gene matches: 15. CDR3 length: 17 residues. Germline CDR1 and CDR2: MNHEY and SMNVEV (reference sequence). CDR3 DNA sequence: TGTGCCAGCAGTCCCAGCCTAGTGGGCGGGGGACCCTACGAGCAGTACTTC. As protein: CASSPSLVGGGPYEQYF.

The rearrangement links TRBV7-3 to TRBJ2-2; 7 bases agree with TRBD1. Looked up from germline, CDR1 is SGHTA and CDR2 is FQGTGA. V gave up 5 bases and J gave up 0 bases; unmatched junction bases: 6. The CDR3 is 16 residues long. CDR3 sequence: CASSPRGRANTGELFF. The CDR3 DNA reads as TGTGCCAGCAGCCCTAGGGGGCGGGCGAACACCGGGGAGCTGTTTTTT.

In DNA form, the CDR3 reads TGTGCCAGTAGGGGGGGGAACACTGAAGCTTTCTTT. Encoded protein: CASRGGNTEAFF. V and J are TRBV19 and TRBJ1-1, with D possibly TRBD1 on 5 matching bases. CDR3 length: 12 amino acids. In germline, CDR1 is LNHDA, CDR2 SQIVND (reference sequence). Trimming took off 6 bases at V and 1 base at J, with 6 bases between the two ends.